A single sample gave rise to the 17 T cell receptor beta chains below, sequenced in a study of blood T cells in healthy people across ages. It was with a sample-barcoded 5' primer and a J-beta primer mix that a second PCR of roughly 7 to 12 cycles was run. TCRdb reanalysed the 5' RACE reads using MiXCR and keeps one entry per CDR3 protein. In the table there are over 1,200,000 distinct CDR3 sequences, roughly 60% of which are singletons. Source material: blood. Every receptor here comes from a man aged 18 to 29 in good health.

The rearrangement uses TRBV7-9 and TRBJ2-7; 7 bases align to TRBD1. CDR1 is SEHNR and CDR2 is FQNEAQ in the germline V gene (reference sequence). The trim removed 4 bases at V and 0 bases at J, leaving 12 bases unmatched. The CDR3 is 17 amino acids. This chain's CDR3 is CASSSYPGTADSYEQYF. The DNA of the CDR3 is TGTGCCAGCAGCTCATACCCCGGGACAGCCGACTCCTACGAGCAGTACTTC.

This rearrangement joins TRBV27 to TRBJ2-1, with 12 bases aligning to TRBD2. This CDR3 contains 15 residues. From germline, CDR1 is MNHEY and CDR2 SMNVEV (reference sequence). The J segment lost 5 bases and the V segment lost 6 bases, leaving 5 bases of the junction unmatched. Here the CDR3 reads CASSLAGGRHNEQFF. CDR3 in DNA: TGTGCCAGCAGCCTAGCGGGGGGGCGGCACAATGAGCAGTTCTTC.

In its sample, this clonotype was seen a few times. CDR3 region: CASSLTDRGNTGELFF. The CDR3 coding sequence is TGTGCCAGCAGCCTTACGGACAGGGGTAACACCGGGGAGCTGTTTTTT. The chain has TRBV27 and TRBJ2-2; 9 nucleotides match TRBD1. V lost 6 bases and J lost 2; bases outside the gene matches: 7. Germline values: CDR1 MNHEY, CDR2 SMNVEV (reference sequence). CDR3 length equals 16 residues.

The chain recombines TRBV29-1 with TRBJ2-6; 11 bases fit TRBD1. Looked up from germline, CDR1 is SQVTM and CDR2 is ANQGSEA. The junction had 4 bases not matched to a gene; V was cut back by 6 bases and J by 0 bases. The CDR3 contains 16 residues. The CDR3 nucleotides read TGCAGCGTGCCGGGACAGGGGGACTCTGGGGCCAACGTCCTGACTTTC. It encodes CSVPGQGDSGANVLTF.

This clonotype was observed once. A read error may produce the germline difference seen at one junction end. The chain is built from TRBV14 and TRBJ2-5, with D perhaps matching TRBD2 (6 bases). In germline, CDR1 is SGHDN, CDR2 FVKESK. This CDR3 spans 13 amino acids. The CDR3 protein is CTSSPGRIETQYF. The CDR3 bases are TGTACCAGCAGTCCAGGGAGGATAGAGACCCAGTACTTC.

This clonotype was counted a few times. The chain combines TRBV7-8 with TRBJ2-3; 7 bases are a match to TRBD2. The CDR3 is 15 residues long. J lost 2 bases, V lost 5 bases, and 7 bases had no gene match. The germline V gene encodes CDR1 SGHVS and CDR2 FQNEAQ. The CDR3, as DNA: TGTGCCAGCAGCCCCTCAAGCGGGAACACAGATACGCAGTATTTT. Translated, it gives CASSPSSGNTDTQYF.

The V and J genes are TRBV7-2 and TRBJ2-3; no firm D call. The CDR3 length is 14 residues. Per the germline V gene, CDR1 is SGHTA and CDR2 is FQGNSA. Trimming removed 5 bases at V and 2 bases at J, with 11 bases between. The CDR3: CASSPGPYTDTQYF. The CDR3 DNA sequence: TGTGCCAGCAGCCCCGGACCGTACACAGATACGCAGTATTTT.

The V gene is TRBV20-1, the J gene TRBJ2-1, with D perhaps matching TRBD2 (6 bases). The ends were cut back, 4 bases at V and 2 bases at J, with 21 bases in the middle. CDR3 length equals 17 residues. CDR1 is DFQATT, CDR2 SNEGSKA, per germline (reference sequence). CDR3 sequence: CSANNRDSADPYNEQFF. Here the CDR3 DNA reads TGCAGTGCTAACAACCGGGACTCAGCGGACCCCTACAATGAGCAGTTCTTC.

The chain employs TRBV4-1 and TRBJ1-6; D gene uncertain. The germline V and J ends were trimmed by 0 bases and 7 bases, with 7 bases remaining between them. Germline-derived CDR1 and CDR2 are MGHRA and YSYEKL. The CDR3 length is 14 residues. In DNA, the CDR3 is TGCGCCAGCAGCCAAGAAGGCAGAAATTCACCCCTCCACTTT. It is translated as CASSQEGRNSPLHF.

The CDR3 sequence is CASSTRGGLTDTQYF. The CDR3 DNA is TGTGCCAGCAGTACGCGCGGCGGGCTCACAGATACGCAGTATTTT. The rearrangement uses TRBV6-5 and TRBJ2-3; tentatively, D is TRBD2 (5 bases). The CDR3 totals 15 residues. V lost 5 bases to trimming and J lost 2 bases, with 14 bases between them. Germline-derived CDR1 and CDR2 are MNHEY and SVGAGI.

This rearrangement joins TRBV4-1 to TRBJ2-7; maybe TRBD1 (5 bases). The CDR3 runs 16 residues. Trimming took 0 bases from V and 2 from J, leaving 14 bases between them. Germline V CDR1 and CDR2: MGHRA, YSYEKL. The CDR3 DNA follows: TGCGCCAGCAGCCAAGAAGACCAGGGCCAGGCCTACGAGCAGTACTTC. Its translation: CASSQEDQGQAYEQYF.

The chain recombines TRBV12-5 with TRBJ2-1; D perhaps matches TRBD1 (6 bases). The CDR3 extends over 15 amino acids. Germline assignment: CDR1 LGHNT and CDR2 FRNRAP. V gave up 1 base and J gave up 5 bases, with 12 bases separating them. CDR3 bases: TGTGCTAGTGGTTTGGGCCAGGGGCCCCACAATGAGCAGTTCTTC. Its protein product is CASGLGQGPHNEQFF.

The chain couples TRBV2 to TRBJ2-1; 10 nucleotides line up with TRBD2. Germline CDR1 SNHLY, CDR2 FYNNEI. This CDR3 has 15 residues. Trimming took 8 bases from V and 6 from J; bases not matched to a gene: 10. The CDR3 DNA sequence: TGTGCCAGCCCCGAGGTGCCTAGCGGGGGCAATGAGCAGTTCTTC. The encoded protein is CASPEVPSGGNEQFF.

Regarding this clonotype: A much more abundant neighbour one base away suggests this may be a read error. The rearrangement links TRBV29-1 to TRBJ1-2; D is uncertain. V lost 7 bases, J lost 8 bases, and 20 bases lay in between. The V gene's germline CDR1 is SQVTM and CDR2 ANQGSEA. This CDR3 region has 13 residues. CDR3 nucleotide sequence: TGCAGCGGGGAACAGTTTGCAATCGGCGGCTACACCTTC. Translation: CSGEQFAIGGYTF.

The rearrangement uses TRBV5-1 and TRBJ2-7; D may be TRBD2 (5 bases). The CDR3 length is 15 residues. The germline CDR1 and CDR2 sequences are SGHRS and YFSETQ. The germline V and J ends were trimmed by 4 bases and 7 bases, with 21 bases remaining between them. The chain's CDR3 is CASSAEVAHRGEQYF. Written as DNA, the CDR3 is TGCGCCAGCAGCGCCGAGGTCGCTCATCGGGGTGAGCAGTACTTC. The full variable domain, completed using reference TRBV5-1 and TRBJ2-7, is KAGVTQTPRYLIKTRGQQVTLSCSPISGHRSVSWYQQTPGQGLQFLFEYFSETQRNKGNFPGRFSGRQFSNSRSEMNVSTLELGDSALYLCASSAEVAHRGEQYFGPGTRLTVT.

The sample holds a few counts of this clonotype. CDR3 loop: CASSPPGTSPLHF. CDR3 bases: TGTGCCAGCAGCCCACCCGGGACCTCACCCCTCCACTTT. The V call is TRBV7-2, the J call TRBJ1-6; possibly TRBD1 for D (5 bases). CDR3 length: 13 residues. Trimming took off 5 bases at V and 10 bases at J, with 12 bases between the two ends. Per the germline V gene, CDR1 is SGHTA and CDR2 is FQGNSA. Complete variable domain (other parts from reference TRBV7-2 and TRBJ1-6): GAGVSQSPSNKVTEKGKDVELRCDPISGHTALYWYRQSLGQGLEFLIYFQGNSAPDKSGLPSDRFSAERTGGSVSTLTIQRTQQEDSAVYLCASSPPGTSPLHFGNGTRLTVT.

This clonotype was recorded once. This rearrangement joins TRBV7-2 to TRBJ2-7; 10 bases are a match to TRBD2. CDR1 and CDR2 from the germline V gene are SGHTA and FQGNSA. V shed 1 base, J shed 3 bases, and the junction held 6 bases outside the gene matches. The CDR3 consists of 16 residues. This chain's CDR3 is CASSLEASGGGYEQYF. The CDR3 DNA reads TGTGCCAGCAGCTTAGAGGCTAGCGGGGGTGGCTACGAGCAGTACTTC.